This T cell receptor (beta chain) derives from a study of cytomegalovirus exposure and HLA in healthy donors. Trimming stripped 5 bases from V and 8 bases from J, with 9 bases between. The CDR3 runs 12 residues. CDR1 is SGHTA and CDR2 is FQGNSA in the germline V gene. Concerning this clone itself: At the DNA level, this CDR3 is encoded by other sequences in the same sample as well.

Donors had nominal health at sampling but likely had unrecorded immune exposures. The PCR made use of 60 Vbeta and 13 Jbeta primers. Clones were read by immunoSEQ multiplex PCR, and TCRdb kept only the in-frame ones, dropping some. The repertoire includes 100,000 to 150,000 clones, under 90% of them detected once, and around 3.6% sits in the top ten. The V and J genes are TRBV7-2 and TRBJ1-4; D gene unclear. The source is a woman aged 40 to 49 in good health and CMV-seronegative. The sequencing input was PBMCs. The CDR3 sequence is CASSLGREKLFF. The CDR3 bases are TGTGCCAGCAGCCTGGGGAGGGAAAAACTGTTTTTT.